The 5 T cell receptor beta chains given below trace back to one sample, sequenced in a study of vaccination effects on CD4 cells after COVID-19. With the ViraFEST assay, the study expanded antigen-specific CD4+ T cells using viral peptide pools, then sequenced them. Culture proceeded for approximately 9 days, and CD4+ T cells were then isolated. Participants were given two doses of BNT162b2 or mRNA-1273 vaccine. The protocol was immunoSEQ multiplex PCR, while the TCRdb copy is restricted to in-frame clones and leaves out a portion. The sample includes 57,000 or so clones, 60% to 75% of them seen just once. No antigens are known for them. The source material was CD4+ T cells from PBMCs cultured with HCoV-229E spike peptides, sampled after COVID-19 vaccination. The receptors here all came from a human donor who received a COVID-19 vaccine.

CDR3 nucleotides: TGTGCCAGCATGGGACCGATGAACACCGGGGAGCTGTTTTTT. The encoded protein is CASMGPMNTGELFF. J is TRBJ2-2 and V is TRBV25-1, with D possibly called TRBD1 or TRBD2 (5 bases each). From germline, CDR1 is MGHDK and CDR2 SYGVNS. Trimming left V 7 bases short and J 1 base short, with 10 bases between. The CDR3 runs 14 residues.

The genes are TRBV5-1 and TRBJ1-4; D may be TRBD1 (6 bases). There are 13 residues in the CDR3. Per the germline V gene, CDR1 is SGHRS and CDR2 is YFSETQ. Trimming removed 5 bases at V and 5 bases at J, with 10 bases between. CDR3 sequence (DNA): TGCGCCAGCAGAGGACAGCCGAATGAAAAACTGTTTTTT. It is translated as CASRGQPNEKLFF.

The J gene is TRBJ1-4, the V gene TRBV3-1 (or the pseudogene TRBV3-2), with 9 nucleotides matching TRBD1. Unmatched junction bases numbered 8, after V lost 0 bases and J lost 0 bases. From germline, CDR1 is LGHDT and CDR2 YNNKEL (reference sequence). The CDR3 is made up of 19 amino acids. CDR3 loop: CASSQDPGQGPATNEKLFF. DNA for the CDR3: TGTGCCAGCAGCCAAGATCCGGGACAGGGACCAGCAACTAATGAAAAACTGTTTTTT.

This clone was detected a few times. V is TRBV11-2 and J is TRBJ2-1, with 7 bases that match TRBD1. Germline V gives CDR1 SGHAT, CDR2 FQNNGV. The ends lost 1 base at V and 8 bases at J; junction bases unmatched: 14. This CDR3 has 17 amino acids. The CDR3 DNA follows: TGTGCCAGCAGCTTAGCCAACAGGGGATTACCCTCTGATGAGCAGTTCTTC. Amino acids: CASSLANRGLPSDEQFF.

The V call is TRBV5-1, the J call TRBJ2-1, with 8 bases identical to TRBD1. This CDR3 spans 21 amino acids. The V segment lost 4 bases and the J segment 0 bases; nucleotides outside the gene matches: 21. Per germline, CDR1 SGHRS and CDR2 YFSETQ. In DNA form, the CDR3 reads TGCGCCAGCAGCGGGTACCCTGGACAGGGCGGTTCGGGGAGCTCCTACAATGAGCAGTTCTTC. It codes for CASSGYPGQGGSGSSYNEQFF.